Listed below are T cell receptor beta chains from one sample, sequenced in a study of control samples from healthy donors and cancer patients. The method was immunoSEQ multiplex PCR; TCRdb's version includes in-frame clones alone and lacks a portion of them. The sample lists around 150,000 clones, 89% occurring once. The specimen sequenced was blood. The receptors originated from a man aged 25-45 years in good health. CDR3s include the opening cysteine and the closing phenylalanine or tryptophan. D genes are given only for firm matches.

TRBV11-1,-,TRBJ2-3,CASSPPGGPLTDTQYF
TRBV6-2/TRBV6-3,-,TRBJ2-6,CASSTSPVLTF
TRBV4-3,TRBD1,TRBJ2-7,CASSQDRGTYEQYF
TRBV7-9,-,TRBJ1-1,CATGIDTEAFF
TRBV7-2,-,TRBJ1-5,CASSPTRGNNQPQHF
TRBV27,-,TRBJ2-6,CASSLWGIQEYSGSGANVLTF
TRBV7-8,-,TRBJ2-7,CASTWGDRLYEQYF
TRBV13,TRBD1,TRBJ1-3,CASSPTGTDGNTIYF
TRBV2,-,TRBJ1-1,CASSVQLGGTEAFF
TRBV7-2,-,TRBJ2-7,CASSREAVDEQYF
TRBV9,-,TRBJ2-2,CASSVNTGELFF
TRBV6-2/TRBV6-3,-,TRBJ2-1,CASSRQSSYNEQFF
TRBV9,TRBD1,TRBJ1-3,CASSAPQGGGNTIYF
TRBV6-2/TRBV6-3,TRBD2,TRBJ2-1,CASSYLGVAGGKQFF
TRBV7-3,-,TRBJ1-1,CASSLNPGNTEAFF
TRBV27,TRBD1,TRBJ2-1,CASTLAGGGYNEQFF
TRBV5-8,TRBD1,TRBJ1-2,CASSLNRGLATF
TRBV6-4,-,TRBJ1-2,CASTGNYGYTF
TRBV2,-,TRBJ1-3,CASSGDVGNTIYF
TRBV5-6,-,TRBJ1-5,CASSLSGEYGNQPQHF
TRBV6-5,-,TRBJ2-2,CASSYGYEWLSGELFF